The rows below give T cell receptor beta chains drawn from one sample of a study of vaccination and CD4 T cells after COVID-19. Antigens of these TCRs are unknown. One entry per CDR3 protein results from TCRdb running MiXCR on the PCR reads. The sample carries approximately 10,000 distinct CDR3 sequences, just over 60% recorded once. Sequenced sample: CD4+ T cells from blood, cultured in vitro. These receptors were obtained from a human donor who had recovered from COVID-19. Both conserved end residues are part of each CDR3. D genes are given only for firm matches. Size tells how often a clone was seen (once, few, many) or the class of an expanded clone, and some rows leave it out.

clone_size,v_call,j_call,d_call,cdr3_nt,cdr3_aa
-,TRBV6-2/TRBV6-3,TRBJ1-1,-,TGTGCCAGCAGGTTAAAGGGGCTAAACACTGAAGCTTTCTTT,CASRLKGLNTEAFF
-,TRBV6-1,TRBJ1-1,TRBD1,TGTGCCAGCAGACCACCGGGACAGGCATACACTGAAGCTTTCTTT,CASRPPGQAYTEAFF
-,TRBV20-1,TRBJ2-1,-,TGCAGTGGTTCGCGGGGGGCCAGGGGGAATGAGCAGTTCTTC,CSGSRGARGNEQFF
-,TRBV4-1,TRBJ1-6,TRBD1,TGCGCCAGCAGCCAAGGGGACAGGGGATCACCCCTCCACTTT,CASSQGDRGSPLHF
-,TRBV6-2/TRBV6-3,TRBJ2-1,-,TGTGCCAGCAGTTTTAGCAGCAATGAGCAGTTCTTC,CASSFSSNEQFF
-,TRBV7-2,TRBJ1-5,-,TGTGCCAGCAGCTTAGCAGGGAACAATCAGCCCCAGCATTTT,CASSLAGNNQPQHF
-,TRBV7-2,TRBJ2-1,-,TGTGCCAGCAGCGCCGGGACGCTTTCCTACAATGAGCAGTTCTTC,CASSAGTLSYNEQFF
few,TRBV6-5,TRBJ1-3,-,TGTGCCAGCAGTTACTCGTTCTCTGGAAACACCATATATTTT,CASSYSFSGNTIYF
-,TRBV11-3,TRBJ1-1,-,TGTGCCAGCAGCCCCCGTTGGGGGGCGGACACTGAAGCTTTCTTT,CASSPRWGADTEAFF
few,TRBV19,TRBJ1-5,TRBD1,TGTGCCAGTAGAGGCAGGGGGCTTTATCAGCCCCAGCATTTT,CASRGRGLYQPQHF
-,TRBV6-4,TRBJ2-3,TRBD1,TGTGCCAGCAGTCAGCAGGGGGCCCCTAGCACAGATACGCAGTATTTT,CASSQQGAPSTDTQYF
-,TRBV2,TRBJ1-5,TRBD1,TGTGCCAGCAGCACAGGGGCGAGGGGGCAGCCCCAGCATTTT,CASSTGARGQPQHF
once,TRBV5-6,TRBJ2-7,TRBD1,TGTGCCAGCAGTTACAGGGGGAACGAGCAGTACTTC,CASSYRGNEQYF
-,TRBV6-2/TRBV6-3,TRBJ1-5,TRBD1,TGTGCCAGCAGCCCCGGCAGGGGGGTATATAGCAATCAGCCCCAGCATTTT,CASSPGRGVYSNQPQHF
-,TRBV29-1,TRBJ2-5,-,TGCAGCGTTGAAGGGGGCGCGGGGGAGACCCAGTACTTC,CSVEGGAGETQYF
-,TRBV6-1,TRBJ1-5,TRBD1,TGTGCCAGCAGCACCGGGACAGGGTTCAATCAGCCCCAGCATTTT,CASSTGTGFNQPQHF
once,TRBV27,TRBJ1-2,TRBD1,TGTGCCAGCAGTTACTGGGCGGGACAGAGTTTCTATGGCTACACCTTC,CASSYWAGQSFYGYTF
few,TRBV11-2,TRBJ1-2,-,TGTGCCAGCAGCTTAGTTGGAAAGGCAGTAGTGAGTGGCTACACCTTC,CASSLVGKAVVSGYTF